These T cell receptor beta chains were read from a single sample in a study of T cell changes during pregnancy in multiple sclerosis. Clones were sequenced by immunoSEQ multiplex PCR, and TCRdb holds only the in-frame ones, with some missing. The data hold around 30,000 clones, with roughly nine tenths observed a single time. This material consisted of CD8+ T cells from peripheral blood mononuclear cells, taken in the second trimester of pregnancy. These receptors came from a female donor with multiple sclerosis, enrolled in a pregnancy study. The CDR3 runs from the conserved cysteine through the conserved F or W. Each record gives: D gene, V gene, clone size, J gene, CDR3 DNA, CDR3 protein. D genes are given only for firm matches. Clone size, where shown, is once, few, many, or a class for clones that have expanded.

D: TRBD2
V: TRBV19
size: .
J: TRBJ2-1
DNA: TGTGCCAGGCGGGGGGGACCCAATTACAACCACCGTCGAGTGAAGTTCTTC
CDR3: CARRGGPNYNHRRVKFF

D: TRBD1
V: TRBV4-1
size: .
J: TRBJ2-5
DNA: TGCGCCAGCAGCCAGGTCCCGGGACAGGGGCCGGAGACCCAGTACTTC
CDR3: CASSQVPGQGPETQYF

D: TRBD1
V: TRBV2
size: few
J: TRBJ1-1
DNA: TGTGCCAGCAGAGGACAGGGAAGGACTGAAGCTTTCTTT
CDR3: CASRGQGRTEAFF

D: .
V: TRBV28
size: .
J: TRBJ1-5
DNA: TGTGCCACCGATTCGAAATTGGACAGACATAGCAATCAGCCCCAGCATTTT
CDR3: CATDSKLDRHSNQPQHF

D: .
V: TRBV7-6
size: .
J: TRBJ2-7
DNA: TGTGCCAGCAGCACTAACTACTACGAGCAGTACTTC
CDR3: CASSTNYYEQYF

D: .
V: TRBV27
size: .
J: TRBJ2-7
DNA: TGTGCCAGCAGTTTCCGAGGCGAGGGTGGCGAGCAGTACTTC
CDR3: CASSFRGEGGEQYF

D: TRBD1
V: TRBV4-3
size: .
J: TRBJ1-2
DNA: TGCGCCAGCAGCCAATTGGACAGGGGAAATGGCTACACCTTC
CDR3: CASSQLDRGNGYTF

D: .
V: TRBV4-3
size: .
J: TRBJ1-2
DNA: TGCGCCAGCAGCCAAGAAGTCACCCTAGGGGATGGCTACACCTTC
CDR3: CASSQEVTLGDGYTF

D: TRBD1
V: TRBV28
size: .
J: TRBJ1-2
DNA: TGTGCCAGCAGTGCAGGGGGCGAAAGCTATGGCTACACCTTC
CDR3: CASSAGGESYGYTF

D: TRBD1
V: TRBV11-2
size: .
J: TRBJ1-3
DNA: TGTGCCAGCAGCATGGAGGGGGCTATAAACTCTGGAAACACCATATATTTT
CDR3: CASSMEGAINSGNTIYF

D: .
V: TRBV2
size: .
J: TRBJ2-7
DNA: TGTGCCAGCAGGGATGACAGGTACGAGCAGTACTTC
CDR3: CASRDDRYEQYF

D: .
V: TRBV9
size: .
J: TRBJ2-7
DNA: TGTGCCAGCAGCGTAAACCAACTCAACGACGAGCAGTACTTC
CDR3: CASSVNQLNDEQYF

D: .
V: TRBV7-3
size: .
J: TRBJ2-1
DNA: TGTGCCAGCAGCTTAAGAGGCAATGAGCAGTTCTTC
CDR3: CASSLRGNEQFF

D: TRBD2
V: TRBV7-9
size: .
J: TRBJ2-3
DNA: TGTGCCAGCAGCTCCGGACTAGCCGAGAACCCGACAGATACGCAGTATTTT
CDR3: CASSSGLAENPTDTQYF

D: .
V: TRBV4-1
size: .
J: TRBJ1-2
DNA: TGCGCCAGCAGCCAAGATCCGAACGGCTATGGCTACACCTTC
CDR3: CASSQDPNGYGYTF

D: .
V: TRBV5-4
size: .
J: TRBJ2-3
DNA: TGTGCCAGCAGCTTGATAGCTGGCTTTAGCACAGATACGCAGTATTTT
CDR3: CASSLIAGFSTDTQYF

D: TRBD1
V: TRBV5-1
size: .
J: TRBJ2-2
DNA: TGCGCCAGCAGCTTCGGACAGGGGGCCACCGGGGAGCTGTTTTTT
CDR3: CASSFGQGATGELFF

D: .
V: TRBV29-1
size: once
J: TRBJ2-7
DNA: TGCAGCGTAGAGGACAGCTACGAGCAGTACTTC
CDR3: CSVEDSYEQYF

D: TRBD2
V: TRBV10-3
size: .
J: TRBJ2-1
DNA: TGTGCCATCAGTGAGTCGACTAGCGCTTACAATGAGCAGTTCTTC
CDR3: CAISESTSAYNEQFF

D: .
V: TRBV4-1
size: .
J: TRBJ2-1
DNA: TGCGCCAGCAGCCAACGGGAGAGCGGGTACAATGAGCAGTTCTTC
CDR3: CASSQRESGYNEQFF

D: .
V: TRBV9
size: .
J: TRBJ1-1
DNA: TGTGCCAGCAGACCCCAGGGAAGTTTTGAAGCTTTCTTT
CDR3: CASRPQGSFEAFF

D: .
V: TRBV4-1
size: medium-sized
J: TRBJ1-2
DNA: TGCGCCAGCAGCCACGAACCCGGGACATCTATCAACTATGGCTACACCTTC
CDR3: CASSHEPGTSINYGYTF

D: .
V: TRBV6-5
size: .
J: TRBJ2-7
DNA: TGTGCCAGCAGTTACATGACAGGCGGCTCCTACGAGCAGTACTTC
CDR3: CASSYMTGGSYEQYF

D: .
V: TRBV2
size: once
J: TRBJ1-2
DNA: TGTGCCAGCCTTCGACAGGACTTTAACTATGGCTACACCTTC
CDR3: CASLRQDFNYGYTF

D: .
V: TRBV9
size: .
J: TRBJ1-2
DNA: TGTGCCAGCAGCGCTTCGACAGGTTATCGGAGCTATGGCTACACCTTC
CDR3: CASSASTGYRSYGYTF

D: .
V: TRBV30
size: .
J: TRBJ1-1
DNA: TGTGCCTGGAGAAGGGACACCACGAACACTGAAGCTTTCTTT
CDR3: CAWRRDTTNTEAFF

D: .
V: TRBV11-3
size: .
J: TRBJ2-7
DNA: TGTGCCAGCAGCTTAGATCCCCAGCGGGCCTCCTACGAGCAGTACTTC
CDR3: CASSLDPQRASYEQYF

D: .
V: TRBV4-3
size: .
J: TRBJ1-2
DNA: TGCGCCAGCAGCCAATCTCTTGGGCAGCCTAACTATGGCTACACCTTC
CDR3: CASSQSLGQPNYGYTF

D: TRBD2
V: TRBV4-3
size: .
J: TRBJ2-1
DNA: TGCGCCAGCAGCCAAGGACTAGCGGTCTACAATGAGCAGTTCTTC
CDR3: CASSQGLAVYNEQFF

D: TRBD1
V: TRBV27
size: .
J: TRBJ1-2
DNA: TGTGCCAGCAGTTTAAGGGGACAGGGCTACACCTTC
CDR3: CASSLRGQGYTF

D: TRBD2
V: TRBV5-6
size: .
J: TRBJ2-1
DNA: TGTGCCAGCAGCCCCGGACTAGCGGGGGTTAGTGAGCAGTTCTTC
CDR3: CASSPGLAGVSEQFF

D: .
V: TRBV15
size: .
J: TRBJ2-1
DNA: TGTGCCACCAGCAGGTCGGGGGACGCGTACAATGAGCAGTTCTTC
CDR3: CATSRSGDAYNEQFF

D: TRBD2
V: TRBV6-1
size: .
J: TRBJ2-1
DNA: TGTGCCAGCAGTGATCTAGCGGGGGGCGATTACAATGAGCAGTTCTTC
CDR3: CASSDLAGGDYNEQFF

D: .
V: TRBV5-3
size: few
J: TRBJ2-3
DNA: TGTGCCAGAAGCTTGAGAACAGGGTCAGATACGCAGTATTTT
CDR3: CARSLRTGSDTQYF

D: .
V: TRBV18
size: .
J: TRBJ2-2
DNA: TGTGCCAGCTCACCTAAGGACAGGAACACCGGGGAGCTGTTTTTT
CDR3: CASSPKDRNTGELFF

D: .
V: TRBV7-9
size: .
J: TRBJ1-2
DNA: TGTGCCAGCAGTTACGGGGACTACTATGGCTACACCTTC
CDR3: CASSYGDYYGYTF

D: TRBD1
V: TRBV11-3
size: .
J: TRBJ2-7
DNA: TGTGCCAGCAGCTCTACCGGGACAGGGGGTGAGCAGTACTTC
CDR3: CASSSTGTGGEQYF

D: TRBD1
V: TRBV27
size: .
J: TRBJ2-7
DNA: TGTGCCAGCAGTCTCACAGGGGTTATATACGAGCAGTACTTC
CDR3: CASSLTGVIYEQYF

D: TRBD1
V: TRBV6-6
size: .
J: TRBJ1-3
DNA: TGTGCCAGCAGACTTTGGACAGGGGGTGGAAACACCATATATTTT
CDR3: CASRLWTGGGNTIYF

D: TRBD1
V: TRBV23-1
size: .
J: TRBJ1-1
DNA: TGCGCCAGCCCAACAGGGGGTTCCGCTGAAGCTTTCTTT
CDR3: CASPTGGSAEAFF

D: TRBD2
V: TRBV6-4
size: .
J: TRBJ2-1
DNA: TGTGCCAGCAGTGACTCTAGCGGGGGGGCCGATGAGCAGTTCTTC
CDR3: CASSDSSGGADEQFF

D: .
V: TRBV7-9
size: .
J: TRBJ2-2
DNA: TGTGCCAGCAGCTCCCCGACCGGACTTAACACCGGGGAGCTGTTTTTT
CDR3: CASSSPTGLNTGELFF

D: .
V: TRBV27
size: .
J: TRBJ1-5
DNA: TGTGCCAGCAGTCCCCTGTTGGACAGCCTAAATCAGCCCCAGCATTTT
CDR3: CASSPLLDSLNQPQHF

D: TRBD2
V: TRBV30
size: .
J: TRBJ2-1
DNA: TGTGCCTGGAGTTGGCTAGCGGGGGACTACAATGAGCAGTTCTTC
CDR3: CAWSWLAGDYNEQFF

D: TRBD1
V: TRBV6-5
size: .
J: TRBJ1-2
DNA: TGTGCCAGCAGCCCGGCAGGGGGTTTTGGCTACACCTTC
CDR3: CASSPAGGFGYTF

D: TRBD2
V: TRBV28
size: .
J: TRBJ2-7
DNA: TGTGCCAGCAGTCCCATTAGCGGGAGGCCATCCTACGAGCAGTACTTC
CDR3: CASSPISGRPSYEQYF

D: .
V: TRBV5-1
size: .
J: TRBJ2-3
DNA: TGCGCCAGCAGAGAGGGGGTCTCATCCTTATACACAGATACGCAGTATTTT
CDR3: CASREGVSSLYTDTQYF

D: .
V: TRBV4-1
size: .
J: TRBJ2-7
DNA: TGCGCCAGCAGCCTACTCCAGGGGACGACCTACGAGCAGTACTTC
CDR3: CASSLLQGTTYEQYF

D: .
V: TRBV6-5
size: .
J: TRBJ1-6
DNA: TGTGCCAGCAGTGTGGACTCGGGAAATAATTCACCCCTCCACTTT
CDR3: CASSVDSGNNSPLHF

D: .
V: TRBV6-1
size: .
J: TRBJ2-1
DNA: TGTGCCAGCGGGGGGGCTTCCTACAATGAGCAGTTCTTC
CDR3: CASGGASYNEQFF

D: .
V: TRBV9
size: .
J: TRBJ2-1
DNA: TGTGCCAGCAGCGTAAACGGGGAGCCCTACAATGAGCAGTTCTTC
CDR3: CASSVNGEPYNEQFF

D: TRBD1
V: TRBV19
size: once
J: TRBJ2-7
DNA: TGTGCCAGTAGTATAGGTGGACAGGGAACCTACGAGCAGTACTTC
CDR3: CASSIGGQGTYEQYF